The TCR beta chain under discussion was sequenced for a study of cytomegalovirus exposure and HLA in healthy donors. V was clipped by 6 bases and J by 2 bases; unmatched bases: 7. Germline values: CDR1 SNHLY, CDR2 FYNNEI. CDR3 size: 16 residues. Primers: 60 Vbeta forward and 13 Jbeta reverse. The assay was immunoSEQ multiplex PCR, and TCRdb's table has in-frame clones only and misses some. The sample has 130,000 or so clones; roughly 8.3% are singletons. The chain employs TRBV2 and TRBJ2-3; 11 nucleotides match TRBD2. The receptor's source is a man in his forties in good health and CMV-seronegative. The sample taken for sequencing was PBMCs. DNA of the CDR3: TGTGCCAGCAGCCTACTAGCGGGGGCCAACACAGATACGCAGTATTTT. This gives the protein CASSLLAGANTDTQYF.